These 30 T cell receptor beta chains came from one sample sequenced in a study of blood T cell repertoires in COVID-19 (dated by TCRdb to 2018 to 2020). The receptor library was made with the immunoSEQ multiplex PCR assay. The table comes from immuneACCESS by way of TCRdb, which keeps in-frame sequences with V and J called. Part of the clones is missing from these tables; in studies checked, under half for an unresolved V gene and the rest for unknown reasons. Counted in this sample were more than 250,000 clones; about 87% of them appeared once. Together, the top ten hold 7.5% to 9% of the sample. The sequencing input was peripheral blood. The source is a human donor in a cohort sampled during active COVID-19.

J is TRBJ2-7 and V is TRBV27, with 12 bases lining up with TRBD1. CDR1 is MNHEY, CDR2 SMNVEV, per germline (reference sequence). V was clipped by 6 bases and J by 7 bases; unmatched bases: 10. This CDR3 spans 15 amino acids. In DNA form, the CDR3 reads TGTGCCAGCAGACGAGGGGACAGGGGGCCTCGGGAGCAGTACTTC. Translated: CASRRGDRGPREQYF.

V and J are TRBV11-2 and TRBJ1-3, with 9 nucleotides matching TRBD1. Trimming cost V 4 bases and J 1 base; bases outside gene matches: 5. From germline, CDR1 is SGHAT and CDR2 FQNNGV. The CDR3 sequence is 16 residues long. The CDR3 bases are TGTGCCAGCAGCTCCCCACAGGGGGCTTCTGGAAACACCATATATTTT. The encoded protein is CASSSPQGASGNTIYF.

The rearrangement uses TRBV12-5 and TRBJ2-1; D perhaps matches TRBD2 (6 bases). Germline V gives CDR1 LGHNT, CDR2 FRNRAP. Trimming stripped 0 bases from V and 3 bases from J, with 12 bases between. The CDR3 is 16 amino acids. As DNA, the CDR3 is TGTGCTAGTGGTTTGGTAGAAAGCGGGCTCTACAATGAGCAGTTCTTC. It yields the protein CASGLVESGLYNEQFF.

The V call is TRBV28, the J call TRBJ2-1, with 7 bases aligning to TRBD2. The CDR3 covers 17 residues. V gave up 2 bases and J gave up 3 bases; unmatched junction bases: 10. The germline gives CDR1 MDHEN, CDR2 SYDVKM. This CDR3 is CASSLGSGRRFYNEQFF. The CDR3 DNA follows: TGTGCCAGCAGTTTAGGTAGCGGGCGCAGATTCTACAATGAGCAGTTCTTC. The complete variable domain, with remaining parts taken from reference TRBV28 and TRBJ2-1, reads DVKVTQSSRYLVKRTGEKVFLECVQDMDHENMFWYRQDPGLGLRLIYFSYDVKMKEKGDIPEGYSVSREKKERFSLILESASTNQTSMYLCASSLGSGRRFYNEQFFGPGTRLTVL.

This chain uses TRBV5-1 with TRBJ1-4; D uncertain. Germline-derived CDR1 and CDR2 are SGHRS and YFSETQ. The germline V and J ends were trimmed by 4 bases and 0 bases, with 13 bases remaining between them. This CDR3 comprises 16 residues. The CDR3 nucleotides read TGCGCCAGCAGCCATGGACGGGGAACAACTAATGAAAAACTGTTTTTT. It is translated as CASSHGRGTTNEKLFF.

V usage is TRBV7-8 and J usage is TRBJ1-4, with no clear D. CDR1 and CDR2 from the germline V gene are SGHVS and FQNEAQ. The CDR3 loop spans 15 amino acids. V was pared by 2 bases and J by 7 bases, with 14 bases between. The CDR3 loop is CASSLLPASGEKLFF. As DNA, the CDR3 is TGTGCCAGCAGCTTACTCCCAGCCTCGGGTGAAAAACTGTTTTTT.

V gene TRBV11-3 combines with J gene TRBJ2-3; possible D gene TRBD2, 5 bases. V was trimmed by 0 bases and J by 1 base, leaving 14 bases between them. This CDR3 is 17 amino acids long. Germline values: CDR1 SGHNT, CDR2 YENEEA. CDR3 nucleotides: TGTGCCAGCAGCTTAGATTTTAGCGCCGGGGGCACAGATACGCAGTATTTT. The encoded protein is CASSLDFSAGGTDTQYF.

J is TRBJ2-1 and V is TRBV5-4; 7 bases agree with TRBD2. The CDR3 totals 15 residues. The J segment lost 1 base and the V segment lost 0 bases, leaving 1 base of the junction unmatched. CDR1 is SGHNT and CDR2 is YYREEE in the germline V gene (reference sequence). Here the CDR3 DNA reads TGTGCCAGCAGCTTGGCAGCGGGGTCCTACAATGAGCAGTTCTTC. Translated, it gives CASSLAAGSYNEQFF. The variable domain in full, completed from reference TRBV5-4 and TRBJ2-1, reads ETGVTQSPTHLIKTRGQQVTLRCSSQSGHNTVSWYQQALGQGPQFIFQYYREEENGRGNFPPRFSGLQFPNYSSELNVNALELDDSALYLCASSLAAGSYNEQFFGPGTRLTVL.

This chain connects TRBV4-2 to TRBJ2-3; TRBD2 matches at 11 bases. This CDR3 region has 15 residues. Losses at the gene ends were 8 bases for V and 6 bases for J; bases not matched to a gene: 10. CDR1 and CDR2 (germline): LGHNA, YNFKEQ. As DNA, the CDR3 is TGTGCCAGCCGCGCCCTAGCGGGGGGAGGGGATACGCAGTATTTT. Its translation is CASRALAGGGDTQYF.

V is TRBV28 and J is TRBJ2-5; D possibly corresponds to TRBD2 (5 bases). V lost 1 base, J lost 4 bases, and 13 bases lay in between. Germline V gene data show CDR1 as MDHEN and CDR2 as SYDVKM. The CDR3 is made up of 15 amino acids. The DNA for the CDR3 is TGTGCCAGCAGTTTATCGCCGGGGAAGGGAGAGACCCAGTACTTC. Its protein is CASSLSPGKGETQYF.

This chain uses TRBV2 with TRBJ2-1; 10 bases are a match to TRBD2. V lost 8 bases, J lost 7 bases, and 11 bases stayed unmatched. The CDR3 is 15 residues long. Germline-derived CDR1 and CDR2 are SNHLY and FYNNEI. CDR3 bases: TGTGCCAGCTGCACCGGGACTAGCGTAAGGAATGAGCAGTTCTTC. This codes for CASCTGTSVRNEQFF.

This chain joins TRBV19 and TRBJ2-1; 11 nucleotides align to TRBD1. The CDR3 is 14 residues long. Trimming removed 6 bases from V and 10 bases from J; junction bases left unmatched: 8. Germline CDR1 LNHDA, CDR2 SQIVND (reference sequence). The DNA for the CDR3 is TGTGCCAGTAGCGGACAGGGGGCCTATGGAGAGCAGTTCTTC. Translating it yields CASSGQGAYGEQFF.

The rearrangement links TRBV9 to TRBJ1-1; no definite D call. CDR1 is SGDLS and CDR2 is YYNGEE in the germline V gene. CDR3 size: 14 residues. V was cut by 4 bases and J by 1 base, with 11 bases left in between. As DNA, the CDR3 is TGTGCCAGCAGCCCCGAGGGAGCGAACACTGAAGCTTTCTTT. Amino acid sequence: CASSPEGANTEAFF.

This rearrangement joins TRBV4-1 to TRBJ2-7; D is unclear. Trimming stripped 1 base from V and 0 bases from J, with 10 bases between. Looked up from germline, CDR1 is MGHRA and CDR2 is YSYEKL. The CDR3 loop spans 15 amino acids. CDR3: CASSQVPGRSYEQYF. CDR3 in DNA: TGCGCCAGCAGCCAAGTGCCAGGCCGCTCCTACGAGCAGTACTTC.

V gene TRBV15 combines with J gene TRBJ2-2; tentative D call: TRBD1 (5 bases). This CDR3 region has 12 residues. V was clipped by 3 bases and J by 8 bases, with 7 bases between them. Germline CDR1 and CDR2: LNHNV and YYDKDF (reference sequence). Written as DNA, the CDR3 is TGTGCCACCAGCAGCAGGGCTGGGGAGCTGTTTTTT. This sequence encodes CATSSRAGELFF.

The chain links TRBV21-1 to TRBJ2-7; the table calls TRBD1, which could not be checked here. TRBV21-1 is a pseudogene segment. The CDR3 contains 20 residues. This chain's CDR3 is CASSKAGVWDRLYNSYEQYF. DNA for the CDR3: TGTGCCAGCAGCAAAGCCGGCGTCTGGGACAGGTTATATAACAGCTACGAGCAGTACTTC.

This sequence joins TRBV5-1 and TRBJ1-2; a possible D gene is TRBD1 (5 bases). The CDR3 totals 14 residues. V lost 6 bases and J lost 0, with 12 bases in between. Germline CDR1 SGHRS, CDR2 YFSETQ. This chain's CDR3 is CASTEGATNYGYTF. The CDR3 DNA follows: TGCGCCAGCACTGAAGGGGCAACTAACTATGGCTACACCTTC. The variable domain in full, with the rest retrieved from reference TRBV5-1 and TRBJ1-2, is KAGVTQTPRYLIKTRGQQVTLSCSPISGHRSVSWYQQTPGQGLQFLFEYFSETQRNKGNFPGRFSGRQFSNSRSEMNVSTLELGDSALYLCASTEGATNYGYTFGSGTRLTVV.

The chain combines TRBV6-1 with TRBJ2-1, with D possibly matching TRBD1 (5 bases). The V gene lost 2 bases and the J gene lost 4 bases, with 12 bases spanning the gap. This CDR3 is 15 amino acids long. Germline CDR1 MNHNS, CDR2 SASEGT. The CDR3 sequence: CASSETVTDYNEQFF. Written as DNA, the CDR3 is TGTGCCAGCAGTGAAACTGTGACAGATTACAATGAGCAGTTCTTC.

The rearrangement uses TRBV5-1 and TRBJ2-2, with 10 bases lining up with TRBD1. V was pared by 5 bases and J by 6 bases, with 7 bases of the junction left unmatched. Germline CDR1 SGHRS, CDR2 YFSETQ. This CDR3 contains 15 residues. The CDR3 loop reads CASRVGTGVAGELFF. CDR3 in DNA: TGCGCCAGCAGAGTGGGGACAGGGGTCGCCGGGGAGCTGTTTTTT.

The CDR3 here is CASSEGPPVHEQYF. In DNA form, the CDR3 reads TGTGCCAGCAGTGAAGGTCCACCGGTCCACGAGCAGTACTTC. The chain uses TRBV2 and TRBJ2-7; D is ambiguous. The CDR3 consists of 14 residues. V dropped 1 base and J dropped 5 bases, with 12 bases sitting between them. Germline assignment: CDR1 SNHLY and CDR2 FYNNEI. The variable domain in full, with the rest retrieved from reference TRBV2 and TRBJ2-7, is EPEVTQTPSHQVTQMGQEVILRCVPISNHLYFYWYRQILGQKVEFLVSFYNNEISEKSEIFDDQFSVERPDGSNFTLKIRSTKLEDSAMYFCASSEGPPVHEQYFGPGTRLTVT.

V and J are TRBV27 and TRBJ1-5; possibly TRBD1 for D (6 bases). Germline assignment: CDR1 MNHEY and CDR2 SMNVEV (reference sequence). The CDR3 has 14 residues. V shed 6 bases and J shed 5 bases, with 14 bases lying between them. As DNA, the CDR3 is TGTGCCAGCAGACTTCACAGGGCTGATCAGCCCCAGCATTTT. This translates into CASRLHRADQPQHF.

The CDR3 region has the DNA TGCAGTGCTAGTCGCCGGGACAGGGACTATGGCTACACCTTC. Amino acid sequence: CSASRRDRDYGYTF. The chain uses TRBV20-1 and TRBJ1-2; TRBD1 agrees at 9 bases. The CDR3 contains 14 residues. The V gene's germline CDR1 is DFQATT and CDR2 SNEGSKA (reference sequence). Trimming at V came to 3 bases and at J to 3 bases, leaving 5 bases not matched to a gene.

The chain employs TRBV19 and TRBJ2-5; no clear D gene. The germline CDR1 and CDR2 sequences are LNHDA and SQIVND (reference sequence). The ends were cut back, 5 bases at V and 5 bases at J, with 9 bases in the middle. The CDR3 runs to 12 residues. Here the CDR3 DNA reads TGTGCCAGTAGTTATAACATGGAGACCCAGTACTTC. Its translation is CASSYNMETQYF. Full variable domain (missing parts from reference TRBV19 and TRBJ2-5): DGGITQSPKYLFRKEGQNVTLSCEQNLNHDAMYWYRQDPGQGLRLIYYSQIVNDFQKGDIAEGYSVSREKKESFPLTVTSAQKNPTAFYLCASSYNMETQYFGPGTRLLVL.

The chain uses TRBV5-4 and TRBJ2-3; 10 bases are a match to TRBD1. CDR1 and CDR2 from the germline V gene are SGHNT and YYREEE (reference sequence). The ends lost 4 bases at V and 1 base at J; junction bases unmatched: 3. The CDR3 loop spans 15 amino acids. Here the CDR3 DNA reads TGTGCCAGCAGCCGACAGGGGGCGGGCACAGATACGCAGTATTTT. Its protein is CASSRQGAGTDTQYF. The full variable domain, completed using reference TRBV5-4 and TRBJ2-3, is ETGVTQSPTHLIKTRGQQVTLRCSSQSGHNTVSWYQQALGQGPQFIFQYYREEENGRGNFPPRFSGLQFPNYSSELNVNALELDDSALYLCASSRQGAGTDTQYFGPGTRLTVL.

CDR3 region: CASSPNSGRISEQYF. The CDR3 region has the DNA TGTGCCAGCAGCCCTAATAGCGGGAGAATCTCCGAGCAGTACTTC. The V gene is TRBV5-4, the J gene TRBJ2-7, with 9 positions matching TRBD2. This CDR3 comprises 15 residues. Per the germline V gene, CDR1 is SGHNT and CDR2 is YYREEE (reference sequence). The V and J ends lost 4 bases and 6 bases, in that order; junction bases with no gene match: 11.

This clone was seen only once. The V and J genes are TRBV7-9 and TRBJ1-4; D not resolved. CDR3 length: 14 residues. The germline V gene has CDR1 SEHNR and CDR2 FQNEAQ (reference sequence). V was shortened by 5 bases and J by 0 bases, with 7 bases between the two germline ends. CDR3 sequence: CASSRPPTNEKLFF. CDR3 nucleotides: TGTGCCAGCAGCCGTCCTCCAACTAATGAAAAACTGTTTTTT.

This clone was observed a single time. The chain is built from TRBV2 and TRBJ1-5; D is undetermined. The CDR3 runs 15 residues. The germline CDR1 and CDR2 sequences are SNHLY and FYNNEI. The germline V and J ends were trimmed by 5 bases and 4 bases, with 15 bases remaining between them. The CDR3 coding sequence is TGTGCCAGCAGTCAAACTTCGATCGGGAATCAGCCCCAGCATTTT. This codes for CASSQTSIGNQPQHF.

The chain is built from TRBV20-1 and TRBJ1-2; D uncertain. Trimming took off 7 bases at V and 3 bases at J, with 9 bases between the two ends. Germline CDR1 and CDR2: DFQATT and SNEGSKA (reference sequence). This CDR3 comprises 11 residues. Here the CDR3 reads CSGNGDYGYTF. The DNA for the CDR3 is TGCAGTGGTAACGGAGACTATGGCTACACCTTC.

The gene calls are TRBV6-2 or TRBV6-3 and TRBJ2-4; 9 bases are a match to TRBD1. This CDR3 comprises 15 residues. From germline, CDR1 is MNHEY and CDR2 SVGEGT. Losses at the gene ends were 6 bases for V and 4 bases for J; bases not matched to a gene: 7. CDR3 residues: CASSPTGTGKNIQYF. The CDR3 nucleotides read TGTGCCAGCAGCCCCACCGGGACAGGGAAAAACATTCAGTACTTC.

This clone was picked up one time. The genes are TRBV19 and TRBJ2-7; possible D gene TRBD1, 6 bases. This CDR3 is 14 amino acids long. Germline-derived CDR1 and CDR2 are LNHDA and SQIVND (reference sequence). The CDR3 sequence: CVSLRDTGKHEQYF. In nucleotides, the CDR3 is TGTGTTTCACTCCGGGACACGGGAAAGCACGAGCAGTACTTC.